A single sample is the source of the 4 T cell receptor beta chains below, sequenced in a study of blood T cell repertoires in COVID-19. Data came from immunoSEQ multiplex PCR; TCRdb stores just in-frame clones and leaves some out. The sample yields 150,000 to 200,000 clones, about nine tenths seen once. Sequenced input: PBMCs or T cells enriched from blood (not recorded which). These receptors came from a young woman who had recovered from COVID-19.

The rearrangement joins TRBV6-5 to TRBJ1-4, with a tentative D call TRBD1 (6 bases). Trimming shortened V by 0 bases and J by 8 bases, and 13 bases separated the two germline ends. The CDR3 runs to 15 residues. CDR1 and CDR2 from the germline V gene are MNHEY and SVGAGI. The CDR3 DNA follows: TGTGCCAGCAGTTACTCGGGGGCTCCTGACGAAAAACTGTTTTTT. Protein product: CASSYSGAPDEKLFF.

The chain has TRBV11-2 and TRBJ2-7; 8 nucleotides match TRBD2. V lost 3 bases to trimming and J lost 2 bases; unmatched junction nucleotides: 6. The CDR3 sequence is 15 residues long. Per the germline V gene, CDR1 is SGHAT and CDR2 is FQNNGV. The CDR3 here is CASSFSERGPYEQYF. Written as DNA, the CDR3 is TGTGCCAGCAGCTTCTCGGAGCGGGGGCCCTACGAGCAGTACTTC.

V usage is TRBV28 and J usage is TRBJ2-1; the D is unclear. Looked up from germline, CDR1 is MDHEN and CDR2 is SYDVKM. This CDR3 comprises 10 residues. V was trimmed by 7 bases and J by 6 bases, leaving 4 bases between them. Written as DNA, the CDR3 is TGTGCCAGCATGAGCAATGAGCAGTTCTTC. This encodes CASMSNEQFF.

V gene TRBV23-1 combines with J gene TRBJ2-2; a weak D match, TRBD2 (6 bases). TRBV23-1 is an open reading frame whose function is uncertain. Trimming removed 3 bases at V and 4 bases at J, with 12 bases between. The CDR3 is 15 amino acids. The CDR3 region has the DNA TGCGCCAGCAGTCACGGGCGGGGAGGCACCGGGGAGCTGTTTTTT. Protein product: CASSHGRGGTGELFF.